One and the same sample provided the 22 T cell receptor beta chains below, sequenced in a study of blood T cell repertoires in COVID-19. Sequencing used immunoSEQ multiplex PCR; TCRdb keeps in-frame clones, though not all of them. The sample yields a few hundred thousand clones, around 84% seen once. The sample comprised peripheral blood. The receptor set was obtained from a middle-aged man with acute or convalescent COVID-19.

The chain has TRBV30 and TRBJ1-2, with TRBD1 identical over 9 bases. The germline CDR1 and CDR2 sequences are GTSNPN and SVGIG (reference sequence). This CDR3 is built from 14 residues. V dropped 4 bases and J dropped 5; count of bases not matched to a gene: 8. The CDR3 DNA reads as TGTGCCTGGAACTTTGGGACAGGGACTTATGGCTACACCTTC. Encoded protein: CAWNFGTGTYGYTF.

A single count supports this clone. The chain combines TRBV11-3 with TRBJ2-2; 8 bases align to TRBD2. The CDR3 loop spans 15 amino acids. J lost 4 bases, V lost 4 bases, and 5 bases had no gene match. Germline V gives CDR1 SGHNT, CDR2 YENEEA. CDR3 region: CASSSPGGTTGELFF. The CDR3 DNA sequence: TGTGCCAGCAGCTCTCCGGGAGGGACCACCGGGGAGCTGTTTTTT.

This clone has just one count. The chain has TRBV7-2 and TRBJ2-2; 7 nucleotides agree with TRBD2. The ends lost 3 bases at V and 1 base at J; junction bases unmatched: 8. Germline CDR1 SGHTA, CDR2 FQGNSA. The CDR3 consists of 17 residues. The CDR3 loop reads CASSLLLGGGNTGELFF. Written as DNA, the CDR3 is TGTGCCAGCAGCTTGCTTCTAGGCGGGGGGAACACCGGGGAGCTGTTTTTT.

The chain is built from TRBV7-9 and TRBJ1-1, with TRBD1 matching 8 bases. J lost 12 bases, V lost 5 bases, and 8 bases had no gene match. The germline V gene has CDR1 SEHNR and CDR2 FQNEAQ (reference sequence). The CDR3 extends over 12 amino acids. CDR3 loop: CASSLPGTGTFF. The CDR3 nucleotides are TGTGCCAGCAGCCTTCCCGGGACAGGTACTTTCTTT.

The chain joins TRBV5-8 to TRBJ2-3, with 7 bases identical to TRBD2. Germline V lookup: CDR1 SGHTS, CDR2 YDEGEE. V dropped 4 bases and J dropped 2; count of bases not matched to a gene: 7. This CDR3 is 15 amino acids long. CDR3 DNA: TGTGCCAGCAGCACCCGGACTAGTGACACAGATACGCAGTATTTT. It codes for CASSTRTSDTDTQYF.

This clone appeared a single time. V gene TRBV25-1 combines with J gene TRBJ1-1; a weak D match, TRBD1 (6 bases). Germline lookup yields CDR1 MGHDK and CDR2 SYGVNS. Trimming left V 6 bases short and J 3 bases short, with 8 bases between. This CDR3 region has 12 residues. The CDR3 DNA is TGTGCCAGCAGACAGGGAGACACTGAAGCTTTCTTT. Its protein is CASRQGDTEAFF.

The chain combines TRBV15 with TRBJ1-2; D not resolved. Trimming left V 0 bases short and J 4 bases short, with 12 bases between. The CDR3 spans 15 residues. Germline-derived CDR1 and CDR2 are LNHNV and YYDKDF (reference sequence). The CDR3 protein is CATSRDRRESYGYTF. CDR3 nucleotides: TGTGCCACCAGCAGAGATCGGAGAGAAAGCTATGGCTACACCTTC.

The CDR3: CATRSREDQPQHF. CDR3 DNA sequence: TGTGCCACCAGATCCAGGGAGGATCAGCCCCAGCATTTT. The chain carries TRBV24-1 and TRBJ1-5, with D perhaps matching TRBD1 (5 bases). Germline lookup yields CDR1 KGHDR and CDR2 SFDVKD. The CDR3 length is 13 residues. V gave up 7 bases and J gave up 5 bases, with 11 bases separating them.

The rearrangement joins TRBV7-2 to TRBJ2-6, with D tentatively TRBD2 (6 bases). The CDR3 runs to 14 residues. V was clipped by 8 bases and J by 6 bases, with 14 bases between them. Germline CDR1 and CDR2: SGHTA and FQGNSA. This CDR3 is CASLREPPANVLTF. As DNA, the CDR3 is TGTGCCAGCCTCCGGGAGCCCCCGGCCAACGTCCTGACTTTC.

V usage is TRBV18 and J usage is TRBJ1-6, with 8 bases that match TRBD1. This CDR3 is built from 14 residues. Germline lookup yields CDR1 KGHSH and CDR2 LQKENI. V lost 2 bases and J lost 9; bases outside the gene matches: 3. The CDR3 is CASSPYDRGSPLHF. The CDR3 DNA reads as TGTGCCAGCTCACCATATGACAGGGGTTCACCCCTCCACTTT.

The rearrangement links TRBV2 to TRBJ2-7, with D possibly TRBD2 on 5 matching bases. Deletions cut 5 bases from V and 4 bases from J, with 18 bases between. The CDR3 runs to 15 residues. Germline assignment: CDR1 SNHLY and CDR2 FYNNEI. The CDR3 DNA reads TGTGCCAGCAGTTTAACCGGGCCAGGACTTTACGAGCAGTACTTC. This encodes CASSLTGPGLYEQYF. The variable domain in full, completed from reference TRBV2 and TRBJ2-7, reads EPEVTQTPSHQVTQMGQEVILRCVPISNHLYFYWYRQILGQKVEFLVSFYNNEISEKSEIFDDQFSVERPDGSNFTLKIRSTKLEDSAMYFCASSLTGPGLYEQYFGPGTRLTVT.

The chain carries TRBV19 and TRBJ1-5; 8 positions agree with TRBD1. V lost 8 bases and J lost 3; bases outside the gene matches: 3. Germline CDR1 reads LNHDA; CDR2 reads SQIVND (reference sequence). The CDR3 runs to 13 residues. The CDR3, as DNA: TGTGCCAGTGCCAGGGGGCTCAATCAGCCCCAGCATTTT. Encoded protein: CASARGLNQPQHF.

In DNA form, the CDR3 reads TGTGCCAGCAGTGAAGGCTCGGGACTAGCGGGGTACGAGCAGTACTTC. The encoded protein is CASSEGSGLAGYEQYF. This sequence joins TRBV6-1 and TRBJ2-7, with 13 bases that match TRBD2. V was pared by 1 base and J by 4 bases, with 4 bases of the junction left unmatched. This CDR3 contains 16 residues. The germline gives CDR1 MNHNS, CDR2 SASEGT.

This clone was found once. This chain uses TRBV27 with TRBJ1-5; D not resolved. V lost 5 bases, J lost 5 bases, and 7 bases lay in between. Germline loops: CDR1 MNHEY, CDR2 SMNVEV (reference sequence). The CDR3 is made up of 12 amino acids. The CDR3 sequence is CASSLRDQPQHF. CDR3 bases: TGTGCCAGCAGTCTGAGGGATCAGCCCCAGCATTTT.

This sequence joins TRBV7-9 and TRBJ1-1, with D possibly being TRBD1 (6 bases). CDR3 length: 16 amino acids. Germline lookup yields CDR1 SEHNR and CDR2 FQNEAQ (reference sequence). Deletions cut 5 bases from V and 1 base from J, with 17 bases between. The CDR3 nucleotides are TGTGCCAGCAGCAGGAGGTTCGGACAGAAGAACACTGAAGCTTTCTTT. Translation: CASSRRFGQKNTEAFF.

The chain carries TRBV9 and TRBJ2-1, with 12 nucleotides matching TRBD1. The V gene's germline CDR1 is SGDLS and CDR2 YYNGEE. J gave up 7 bases and V 2 bases, and 4 bases lay outside the gene matches. The CDR3 runs to 15 residues. The CDR3 bases are TGTGCCAGCAGCGTGGGACAGGGGGCGTTGAATGAGCAGTTCTTC. This gives the protein CASSVGQGALNEQFF.

The V and J genes are TRBV27 and TRBJ1-2; D is uncertain. This CDR3 is built from 14 residues. Trimming took off 0 bases at V and 3 bases at J, with 8 bases between the two ends. Germline assignment: CDR1 MNHEY and CDR2 SMNVEV (reference sequence). CDR3 DNA: TGTGCCAGCAGTTTATCCCCTCTATACTATGGCTACACCTTC. Protein: CASSLSPLYYGYTF.

The table lists this clone with a count of one. This chain connects TRBV7-3 to TRBJ1-6; D is unclear. The germline V and J ends were trimmed by 2 bases and 7 bases, with 12 bases remaining between them. The germline gives CDR1 SGHTA, CDR2 FQGTGA. This CDR3 spans 15 amino acids. CDR3: CASSLQEGRNSPLHF. In DNA, the CDR3 is TGTGCCAGCAGCTTACAGGAAGGTCGCAATTCACCCCTCCACTTT.

This chain links TRBV6-5 with TRBJ2-5; TRBD1 matches at 7 bases. CDR3 size: 15 residues. The J segment lost 5 bases and the V segment lost 7 bases, leaving 13 bases of the junction unmatched. Germline CDR1 reads MNHEY; CDR2 reads SVGAGI. CDR3 in amino acids: CASTLDRLGLETQYF. CDR3 coding DNA: TGTGCCAGCACTTTGGACAGGTTAGGGTTGGAGACCCAGTACTTC.

The gene calls are TRBV5-6 and TRBJ1-5; D is ambiguous. There are 18 residues in the CDR3. Germline values: CDR1 SGHDT, CDR2 YYEEEE. The V end was cut by 3 bases, the J end by 2 bases, with 21 bases between. DNA for the CDR3: TGTGCCAGCAGCTCCACCAGAGCCGGGGAACTGGGCAATCAGCCCCAGCATTTT. Translating gives CASSSTRAGELGNQPQHF.

V and J are TRBV30 and TRBJ2-1; D remains unclear. The germline CDR1 and CDR2 sequences are GTSNPN and SVGIG (reference sequence). V lost 5 bases and J lost 15, with 20 bases in between. The CDR3 sequence is 12 residues long. The CDR3, as DNA: TGTGCCTGGGGCACCCAGACATCTGCGACGTTCTTC. This encodes CAWGTQTSATFF.

This clone was picked up one time. CDR3 sequence reads: CAISTGVPNYGYTF. The CDR3 coding sequence is TGTGCCATCTCGACAGGGGTTCCTAACTATGGCTACACCTTC. V usage is TRBV19 and J usage is TRBJ1-2; 8 bases align to TRBD1. Germline V gene lookup returns CDR1 LNHDA and CDR2 SQIVND (reference sequence). Unmatched junction bases numbered 7, after V lost 10 bases and J lost 0 bases. The CDR3 is made up of 14 amino acids.